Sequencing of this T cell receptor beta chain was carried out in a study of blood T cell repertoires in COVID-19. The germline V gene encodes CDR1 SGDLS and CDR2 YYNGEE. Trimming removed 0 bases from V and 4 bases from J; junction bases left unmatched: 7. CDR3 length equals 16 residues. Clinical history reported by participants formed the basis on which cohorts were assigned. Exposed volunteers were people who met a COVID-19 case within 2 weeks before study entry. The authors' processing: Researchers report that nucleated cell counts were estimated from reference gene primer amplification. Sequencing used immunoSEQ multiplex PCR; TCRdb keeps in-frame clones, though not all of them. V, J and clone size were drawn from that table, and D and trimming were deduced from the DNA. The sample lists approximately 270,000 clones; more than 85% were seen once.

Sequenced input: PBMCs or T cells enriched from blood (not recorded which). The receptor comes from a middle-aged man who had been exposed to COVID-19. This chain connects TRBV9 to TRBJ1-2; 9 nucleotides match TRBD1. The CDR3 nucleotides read TGTGCCAGCAGCGTAGGAGGGACAGGGTATCCCTATGGCTACACCTTC. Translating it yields CASSVGGTGYPYGYTF.